This entry describes one T cell receptor beta chain. Its specificity is unknown. This specimen comes from a study of OX40 agonist ivuxolimab in advanced cancers. Across the study: Past anti-PD-1, anti-PD-L1 or anti-CTLA-4 therapy was accepted, and 40% had received some. Among those treated, three patients had partial responses, one with hepatocellular carcinoma and two with cutaneous melanoma.

Whole-study results and caveats: The study observed clonal expansion of CD4+ and CD8+ blood T cells by week 6 at 0.1 to 3.0 mg/kg.

Data came from immunoSEQ multiplex PCR; TCRdb stores just in-frame clones and leaves some out. This sample has roughly 67,000 clones; 85% to 95% occur once, and the top ten carry roughly an eighth. The receptor comes from an adult with an advanced solid tumor such as melanoma, head and neck, liver or kidney cancer. The sample in question was CD4+ or CD8+ T cells sorted from blood, obtained in a trial of the OX40 agonist ivuxolimab.

CDR3 bases: TGTGCCAGCAGCTTCGGCAGCAACGAGCAGTACTTC. As protein: CASSFGSNEQYF. V gene TRBV5-4 combines with J gene TRBJ2-7; D remains ambiguous. Trimming pared 2 bases from V and 5 bases from J, leaving 8 bases between. Per germline, CDR1 SGHNT and CDR2 YYREEE (reference sequence). This CDR3 has 12 residues.